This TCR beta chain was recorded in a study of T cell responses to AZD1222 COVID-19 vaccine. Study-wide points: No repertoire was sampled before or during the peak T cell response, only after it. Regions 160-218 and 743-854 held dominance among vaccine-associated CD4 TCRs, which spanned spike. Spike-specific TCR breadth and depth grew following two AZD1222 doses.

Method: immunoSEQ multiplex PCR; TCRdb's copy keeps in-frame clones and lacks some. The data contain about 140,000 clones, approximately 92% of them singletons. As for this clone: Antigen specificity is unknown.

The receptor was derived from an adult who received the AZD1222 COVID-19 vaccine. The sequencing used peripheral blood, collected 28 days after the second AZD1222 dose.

The CDR3 loop is CAWSVLPLTGDEKLFF. The CDR3 coding sequence is TGTGCCTGGAGTGTTCTCCCCTTGACGGGAGATGAAAAACTGTTTTTT. The chain links TRBV30 to TRBJ1-4; D uncertain. The CDR3 is made up of 16 amino acids. Germline lookup yields CDR1 GTSNPN and CDR2 SVGIG (reference sequence). V lost 0 bases and J lost 6, with 17 bases in between.